This T cell receptor beta chain is from a study of cytomegalovirus exposure and HLA in healthy donors. Overall study findings and caveats: A later analysis showed that HLA-associated TCR beta chains had undergone more clonal expansion than equally common others. Reported results showed that the classifier diagnosed cytomegalovirus status with high specificity and sensitivity. The listing of about 150 TCR beta chains classed them as cytomegalovirus-associated.

In the PCR, 60 Vbeta and 13 Jbeta primers were used. The repertoire was sequenced with immunoSEQ multiplex PCR; TCRdb's copy has only in-frame clones and lacks some. The table includes approximately 140,000 clones, about three quarters detected once. As concerns this clone: As yet, its antigen is unknown.

Sequencing was done on a sample of PBMCs. This TCR was sampled from a human donor in good health.

The CDR3 reads CASSVTVPSGANVLTF. CDR3 nucleotides: TGTGCCAGCAGCGTAACAGTACCCTCTGGGGCCAACGTCCTGACTTTC. V usage is TRBV9 and J usage is TRBJ2-6; D gene uncertain. The CDR3 sequence is 16 residues long. V dropped 1 base and J dropped 0 bases, with 8 bases sitting between them. The germline V gene has CDR1 SGDLS and CDR2 YYNGEE.